The 19 T cell receptor beta chains reported below all come from one sample, sequenced in a study of radiation and T cells in renal cell carcinoma. The time point denotes: baseline pretreatment blood. Indicated treatment: 15 Gy SBRT to primary tumor, nephrectomy 4 weeks later. Sequencing was performed with immunoSEQ multiplex PCR; in TCRdb, only in-frame clones are kept and a portion is missing. The data show about 140,000 clones, approximately 87% seen once. This material consisted of blood, taken from a patient whose treatment included radiotherapy and nephrectomy. The receptors here all came from a woman between 45 and 60 years old with renal cell carcinoma.

On this clone itself: The sample carries other DNA sequences with the same CDR3. The rearrangement links TRBV7-2 to TRBJ1-2, with D tentatively TRBD1 (6 bases). Trimming took 5 bases from V and 4 from J, leaving 11 bases between them. The CDR3 has 13 amino acids. Germline CDR1 reads SGHTA; CDR2 reads FQGNSA. Here the CDR3 reads CASSPDRSYGYTF. The CDR3 coding sequence is TGTGCCAGCAGCCCCGACAGGAGCTATGGCTACACCTTC. Filled out from reference TRBV7-2 and TRBJ1-2, the complete variable domain reads GAGVSQSPSNKVTEKGKDVELRCDPISGHTALYWYRQSLGQGLEFLIYFQGNSAPDKSGLPSDRFSAERTGGSVSTLTIQRTQQEDSAVYLCASSPDRSYGYTFGSGTRLTVV.

The chain couples TRBV27 to TRBJ2-5, with TRBD2 matching 9 bases. J was trimmed by 1 base and V by 0 bases; bases with no gene match: 3. The germline V gene encodes CDR1 MNHEY and CDR2 SMNVEV (reference sequence). The CDR3 length is 16 residues. The CDR3 region has the DNA TGTGCCAGCAGTTTATCGCGGGGGGGAGGCCAAGAGACCCAGTACTTC. Its translation: CASSLSRGGGQETQYF.

This sequence joins TRBV7-2 and TRBJ2-7, with D possibly TRBD2 on 5 matching bases. The CDR3 contains 14 residues. Trimming took off 5 bases at V and 7 bases at J, with 18 bases between the two ends. CDR1 SGHTA and CDR2 FQGNSA come from the germline V gene. CDR3 bases: TGTGCCAGCAGCACCCGGGAATCCTTCGGGGAGCAGTACTTC. Protein sequence: CASSTRESFGEQYF.

V is TRBV7-2 and J is TRBJ2-7, with 9 bases identical to TRBD2. Trimming cost V 5 bases and J 0 bases; bases outside gene matches: 8. The CDR3 length is 16 residues. Germline V CDR1 and CDR2: SGHTA, FQGNSA. The CDR3 DNA sequence: TGTGCCAGCAGCCCCTCTCTAGCGGGGACCTCCTACGAGCAGTACTTC. This encodes CASSPSLAGTSYEQYF.

This clone was observed a few times. The gene calls are TRBV9 and TRBJ2-2, with D possibly matching TRBD1 (6 bases). The V end was cut by 3 bases, the J end by 4 bases, with 13 bases between. The length of the CDR3 is 15 residues. CDR1 and CDR2 from the germline V gene are SGDLS and YYNGEE. CDR3 amino acids: CASSATTGPTGELFF. Written as DNA, the CDR3 is TGTGCCAGCAGCGCAACGACAGGCCCCACCGGGGAGCTGTTTTTT.

V and J are TRBV4-1 and TRBJ2-3, with TRBD2 matching over 13 bases. The CDR3 runs 17 residues. The V and J ends lost 4 bases and 7 bases, in that order; junction bases with no gene match: 11. CDR1 and CDR2 (germline): MGHRA, YSYEKL. The CDR3 is CASSRQPGTSGDHTQYF. The CDR3 coding sequence is TGCGCCAGCAGCCGCCAGCCCGGGACTAGCGGGGACCATACGCAGTATTTT.

This rearrangement joins TRBV28 to TRBJ2-5; 9 positions agree with TRBD2. The germline CDR1 and CDR2 sequences are MDHEN and SYDVKM. Germline trimming cut 11 bases from V and 4 bases from J; bases unmatched to any gene: 11. This CDR3 contains 14 residues. CDR3 sequence (DNA): TGTGCCTCTAGGGGGAGCGGGGGGTCAGAGACCCAGTACTTC. Translating it yields CASRGSGGSETQYF.

This chain uses TRBV11-2 with TRBJ2-7; D is possibly TRBD2 (5 bases). Between the trimmed V and J ends, which lost 1 base and 2 bases, there was a span of 9 bases. Germline CDR1 is SGHAT and CDR2 is FQNNGV. The CDR3 runs 14 residues. The DNA for the CDR3 is TGTGCCAGCAGCTTAGTTGGAGGCGCCTACGAGCAGTACTTC. It encodes CASSLVGGAYEQYF.

V and J are TRBV7-2 and TRBJ2-7, with 13 bases identical to TRBD2. J gave up 0 bases and V 0 bases, and 5 bases lay outside the gene matches. Germline CDR1 SGHTA, CDR2 FQGNSA. This CDR3 is 18 amino acids long. This CDR3 is CASSLARTSGGPSYEQYF. The CDR3 coding sequence is TGTGCCAGCAGCTTAGCGAGGACTAGCGGGGGCCCCTCCTACGAGCAGTACTTC. The whole variable domain, remainder taken from reference TRBV7-2 and TRBJ2-7, is GAGVSQSPSNKVTEKGKDVELRCDPISGHTALYWYRQSLGQGLEFLIYFQGNSAPDKSGLPSDRFSAERTGGSVSTLTIQRTQQEDSAVYLCASSLARTSGGPSYEQYFGPGTRLTVT.

The gene calls are TRBV14 and TRBJ2-3; D is possibly TRBD2 (5 bases). The CDR3 loop spans 14 amino acids. CDR1 and CDR2 (germline): SGHDN, FVKESK. V lost 1 base, J lost 5 bases, and 10 bases lay in between. CDR3 DNA: TGTGCCAGCAGCCAAGGAGGGATCGGAGATACGCAGTATTTT. It is translated as CASSQGGIGDTQYF.

V is TRBV5-1 and J is TRBJ2-5; D uncertain. V dropped 4 bases and J dropped 4 bases, with 11 bases sitting between them. CDR3 length equals 13 residues. Germline V CDR1 and CDR2: SGHRS, YFSETQ. The CDR3 region is CASSKDVGETQYF. The CDR3 coding sequence is TGCGCCAGCAGCAAGGACGTCGGAGAGACCCAGTACTTC. Variable domain in full (rest from reference TRBV5-1 and TRBJ2-5): KAGVTQTPRYLIKTRGQQVTLSCSPISGHRSVSWYQQTPGQGLQFLFEYFSETQRNKGNFPGRFSGRQFSNSRSEMNVSTLELGDSALYLCASSKDVGETQYFGPGTRLLVL.

This chain uses TRBV7-2 with TRBJ1-2; D not resolved. V dropped 4 bases and J dropped 7 bases, with 16 bases sitting between them. This CDR3 is 14 amino acids long. The V gene's germline CDR1 is SGHTA and CDR2 FQGNSA. CDR3 nucleotides: TGTGCCAGCAGCTCCAATGGGCCCTTGGGTGGCTACACCTTC. This gives the protein CASSSNGPLGGYTF.

This chain connects TRBV9 to TRBJ1-3, with 7 nucleotides matching TRBD1. This CDR3 comprises 14 residues. The V segment lost 5 bases and the J segment 2 bases; nucleotides outside the gene matches: 4. Per germline, CDR1 SGDLS and CDR2 YYNGEE. DNA of the CDR3: TGTGCCAGCAGTGAGACAGGGACTGGAAACACCATATATTTT. Its protein is CASSETGTGNTIYF.

The chain's CDR3 is CARPRRQGTQYF. DNA of the CDR3: TGTGCCAGGCCCCGGCGTCAGGGGACCCAGTACTTC. The chain has TRBV6-1 and TRBJ2-5; D possibly corresponds to TRBD1 (5 bases). This CDR3 has 12 amino acids. From germline, CDR1 is MNHNS and CDR2 SASEGT. Trimming pared 9 bases from V and 7 bases from J, leaving 15 bases between.

This clone has more than one count but fewer than ten. This chain joins TRBV15 and TRBJ1-2; no firm D call. CDR1 is LNHNV and CDR2 is YYDKDF in the germline V gene (reference sequence). The CDR3 is 13 residues long. V lost 0 bases, J lost 4 bases, and 6 bases lay in between. CDR3 amino acids: CATSRDRSYGYTF. CDR3 coding DNA: TGTGCCACCAGCAGAGACAGGAGCTATGGCTACACCTTC.

The genes are TRBV5-4 and TRBJ2-2; unclear D gene. This CDR3 region has 14 residues. Germline values: CDR1 SGHNT, CDR2 YYREEE (reference sequence). V shed 0 bases and J shed 4 bases, with 7 bases lying between them. This CDR3 is CASSLGVSTGELFF. CDR3 nucleotide sequence: TGTGCCAGCAGCTTGGGGGTCTCCACCGGGGAGCTGTTTTTT.

In its sample, this clone was seen once. The V and J genes are TRBV6-1 and TRBJ2-1; 8 bases line up with TRBD2. V trimming: 2 bases; J trimming: 6 bases; junction bases outside the gene matches: 6. Germline CDR1 reads MNHNS; CDR2 reads SASEGT. This CDR3 spans 15 amino acids. This CDR3 is CASSETRGGINEQFF. The CDR3 bases are TGTGCCAGCAGTGAAACTCGGGGGGGTATCAATGAGCAGTTCTTC.

The V call is TRBV28, the J call TRBJ2-5; 7 bases fit TRBD2. Per the germline V gene, CDR1 is MDHEN and CDR2 is SYDVKM. This CDR3 region has 13 residues. Trimming took 11 bases from V and 5 from J; bases not matched to a gene: 11. CDR3 loop: CASGRGGPETQYF. The CDR3 DNA sequence: TGTGCCTCCGGGCGGGGAGGGCCGGAGACCCAGTACTTC.

This clone showed up just once. The gene calls are TRBV6-6 and TRBJ2-7, with 8 bases aligning to TRBD2. Per germline, CDR1 MNHNY and CDR2 SVGAGI (reference sequence). There are 13 residues in the CDR3. V lost 10 bases, J lost 3 bases, and 8 bases stayed unmatched. DNA of the CDR3: TGTGCCACCAAAACTAGCGGAGGCTACGAGCAGTACTTC. Amino acid sequence: CATKTSGGYEQYF.